This entry describes one T cell receptor (beta chain). This receptor's antigen is unknown. No quality values exist for individual bases; no much larger clone is one base distant. The data originate from a study of blood T cell repertoires in COVID-19 (dated by TCRdb to the early 2020s). Study-level background: Samples from collaborators originated in the United States, Italy and Spain and spanned both the acute and convalescent phases of COVID-19. The material from the prospective study consisted of cDNA or gDNA derived from T cells, B-cell-depleted T cells, or PBMCs. The dataset comprised deeply sampled blood TCRbeta repertoires from subjects exposed to, actively infected with, or recovered from COVID-19. The repertoires were released in a freely available public database intended as a resource for research on the immune response to SARS-CoV-2. Samples were obtained from the ongoing ImmuneRACE study (first 160 participants) and from 1,254 subjects provided by 6 global collaborators. The sample metadata nearly always contained a de-identified subject ID, COVID-19 status, age in years and sex. Where available, HLA class I and class II types were taken from metadata supplied by the sample provider and were not determined by assay-based typing. Points the paper makes about the study in general: Clinical and demographic metadata were provided uncurated, with the amount varying by source and participant.

TCRbeta CDR3 regions were amplified from genomic DNA by means of the immunoSEQ Assay, a bias-controlled multiplex PCR. The paper's processing steps were these. The number of nucleated cells in each sample was estimated by amplification of reference gene primers within the assay. Sequence reads were collapsed and filtered to measure the absolute abundance of every unique TCRbeta CDR3 rearrangement. For each sample, productive Simpson clonality was calculated as the square root of Simpson's diversity index across productive rearrangements. What TCRdb holds here is the immuneACCESS table cut down to in-frame rearrangements. Part of the clones is not present; checked against another copy, under half of the missing clones reflect an unresolved V gene, and the others are unexplained. V and J calls plus clone size are reproduced from that table; the DNA served to infer D and trimming. Recorded for this sample are around 200,000 clones; around nine tenths of them occurred a single time. 3.7% of the sample goes to the ten largest clones.

Whole blood was collected in K2EDTA tubes by collaborating institutions according to the institutions' own protocols. For TCRbeta analysis, collaborator samples were shipped as frozen whole blood, as isolated PBMCs, or as DNA extracted from either sample type. Sequencing was done on a sample of peripheral blood. The TCR was taken from a man younger than 30 with active or convalescent COVID-19.

The DNA sequence follows: TGTGCCAGCAGCTTATCAAGCCCCATCGGCACTAGTGGCTACACCTTC. Its protein product is CASSLSSPIGTSGYTF. The chain employs TRBV7-9 and TRBJ1-2; no D segment can be confidently identified. At the junction V is shortened by 2 bases and J by 7 bases, with 20 bases in between. The CDR3 goes from the cysteine to the phenylalanine over 16 residues. Only the CDR3 portion is preserved as DNA: 48 bases, with reading frame beginning at the first base. As encoded in the germline V gene (reference sequence), CDR1 is SEHNR while CDR2 is FQNEAQ. The full variable domain, with segments outside the CDR3 supplied by the reference TRBV7-9 and TRBJ1-2 proteins, appears as DTGVSQNPRHKITKRGQNVTFRCDPISEHNRLYWYRQTLGQGPEFLTYFQNEAQLEKSRLLSDRFSAERPKGSFSTLEIQRTEQGDSAMYLCASSLSSPIGTSGYTFGSGTRLTVV.